This T cell receptor (beta chain) was recovered during a study of identical twins (dated by TCRdb to between 2015 and 2016). Background for the entire study: The study deep-sequenced TCR alpha and beta repertoires from monozygotic twins, unrelated adults of various ages and cord blood to test whether fetal clonotypes persist. To rule out contamination, the twin experiments were replicated at different times with different library preparation protocols. General conclusions and limits of the study: Abundant cord blood beta clonotypes had fewer insertions, young adult naive repertoires showed a similar but weaker trend, and memory repertoires showed no such trend. Invariant T cells such as MAIT and iNKT could partly confound zero-insertion analyses, though diverse VJ usage argued against this for most clonotypes. Conclusions relied on cross-sectional statistical analysis, since the same donors could not be followed over many years. In beta out-of-frame sequences, excess twin sharing was weaker, because having fewer shared sequences lowered the signal-to-noise ratio. Compared with coincidental sharing between unrelated individuals, out-of-frame TCR alpha sequences shared between twins had an excess of sequences with low generation probability. Recombination models systematically underestimated out-of-frame TCR alpha sharing in monozygotic twins but agreed with sharing between unrelated individuals.

V sheds 0 bases and J sheds 3 bases, leaving 7 bases between their ends. From a lookup of the germline V gene, CDR1 and CDR2 are SGHRS and YFSETQ. The CDR3 spans 13 residues, from the cysteine through the phenylalanine. Only the CDR3 portion is preserved as DNA: 39 bases, with reading frame beginning at the first base. Every donor was a healthy Caucasian. Three pairs of female monozygotic twins, all aged 18 to 29 years, made up the twin cohort. Positive isolation kits from Invitrogen were used to isolate CD4+ and CD8+ T cell populations. The library was obtained by 5' RACE. TCRdb records Illumina HiSeq 2000 as the sequencer. A universal primer binding site was introduced by template switching, and a unique molecular identifier was present in the final cDNA, enabling accurate counting of TCR cDNA molecules. First-strand cDNA for TCR alpha and beta chains was synthesized from specific primers in the conserved constant-segment region. To control for contamination, each cDNA library was double barcoded with a SMART-Mk sample barcode plus Illumina barcodes. TruSeq adapter sequences and Illumina sample barcodes were added in two successive PCR steps. TCR alpha and beta cDNA libraries were sequenced on the Illumina HiSeq platform with custom primers. Per the source publication's procedure: MiGEC was used to process raw reads and extract unique molecular identifiers, and MiXCR was used to find CDR3 positions. Recombination models were inferred per individual with the repgenHMM and IGoR tools using an EM algorithm. Shared clonotype analysis was performed with the tcR package in R, normalizing sharing by the product of cloneset sizes. To study raw recombination free of thymic and clonal selection effects, out-of-frame nonproductive sequences were analyzed. TCRdb trimmed public reads at Q25 via fastp, called clones via MiXCR and kept in-frame beta chains. Entries that share a CDR3 protein sequence are merged under the most common genes and DNA. What appears here as the V and J calls and clone size reflects TCRdb's work, not the paper's. Counted in this sample were roughly 490,000 distinct CDR3 sequences; over 11% of them appeared once. The top ten clones comprise approximately 0.98% of the sample.

This clonotype occurred a few times. There is no known antigen for this receptor. Within one base of it there is no much larger clone, and no base qualities were kept. The sample was also reused in another study, on yellow fever vaccine responses in identical twins. The second source states: According to the authors, the vaccine-induced T cell response in identical twins seemed to be partly convergent and partly specific to each individual. In identical twins, the study followed T cell clones that responded to the vaccine with precision.

The receptor chain draws on TRBV5-1 and TRBJ2-7; the D region possibly corresponds to TRBD1 (5 bases align). The specimen was CD4+ T cells sorted from blood. This receptor was obtained from a woman aged 18-29 years in good health. The CDR3 protein is CASSLDQGYEQYF. Read as DNA, the sequence is TGCGCCAGCAGCTTGGACCAGGGCTACGAGCAGTACTTC.